This entry features one T cell receptor (beta chain) sequence. The antigen is not known. Germline V lookup: CDR1 MDHEN, CDR2 SYDVKM. The CDR3 is made up of 16 amino acids. Trimming removed 2 bases from V and 4 bases from J, with 17 bases in between. The data were taken from a study of shared clonotypes between healthy human individuals. Study conclusions and caveats: Naive subsets typically showed greater estimated richness than memory subsets. A handful of donors had around 5.2% of their naive CD4 clonotypes in common.

A deep-level run was used for the assay. Sequencing was performed with immunoSEQ multiplex PCR; in TCRdb, only in-frame clones are kept and a portion is missing. The repertoire has approximately 2.1 million clones, 85% to 95% of them found once; the top ten carry 0.35% to 0.45%. The TCR sequence derives from a man younger than 35 in good health. Some clones in this sample may be carry-over from other donors' samples. V and J are TRBV28 and TRBJ1-2; D is possibly TRBD1 (5 bases). The sample was naive CD4+ T cells from PBMCs. Subset of the sample: CD45RA+ positively selected. CDR3 in DNA: TGTGCCAGCAGTTTAGAAGAGACAGCCTTAAGCTATGGCTACACCTTC. As protein: CASSLEETALSYGYTF.